These T cell receptor beta chains were read from a single sample in a study of cytomegalovirus exposure and HLA in healthy donors. TCRdb's table, derived via immunoSEQ multiplex PCR, lists solely in-frame clones and lacks some. The table lists about 140,000 clones, 60% to 85% of them singletons. Sequenced input: PBMCs. The source is a male donor in good health and CMV-seronegative. CDR3s include the opening cysteine and the closing phenylalanine or tryptophan. The order of the fields is J gene, clone size, V gene, D gene, CDR3 DNA, CDR3 protein. D genes are given only for firm matches. The listing skips clone size in some rows; elsewhere it reads once, few, many or a size class.

TRBJ1-5,.,TRBV7-9,.,TGTGCCAGCAGCTTAGATGGGAGCGATAATCAGCCCCAGCATTTT,CASSLDGSDNQPQHF
TRBJ1-2,.,TRBV7-9,TRBD1,TGTGCCAGCAGCTTAGTGGCGGGGACAGGGCCCTCTCACGAGTTTGGCTACACCTTC,CASSLVAGTGPSHEFGYTF
TRBJ2-5,.,TRBV5-6,TRBD1,TGTGCCAGCAGCGGCCCGCAGGGGGCGCCCCTAGGGACCCAGTACTTC,CASSGPQGAPLGTQYF
TRBJ1-2,.,TRBV18,.,TGTGCCAGCTCGCCCGAAAGCATTGGCTACACCTTC,CASSPESIGYTF
TRBJ2-3,.,TRBV5-1,TRBD1,TGCGCCAGCAGCCTGGGACAGTTCACAGATACGCAGTATTTT,CASSLGQFTDTQYF
TRBJ2-7,.,TRBV19,.,TGTGCCAGTAGTATAGGGGCCGGCAAAGACGAGCAGTACTTC,CASSIGAGKDEQYF
TRBJ2-1,few,TRBV19,.,TGTGCCAGTAGTATCGGTTCTTCCTACAATGAGCAGTTCTTC,CASSIGSSYNEQFF
TRBJ2-3,.,TRBV5-1,TRBD2,TGCGCCAGCAGCTTGGCCCGGCGGGGGACCAACACAGATACGCAGTATTTT,CASSLARRGTNTDTQYF
TRBJ1-6,few,TRBV5-1,TRBD1,TGCGCCAGCAGCGCCGGGACAGGGAGTTATTATAATTCACCCCTCCACTTT,CASSAGTGSYYNSPLHF
TRBJ1-1,.,TRBV4-1,.,TGCGCCAGCAGCCTACTCTTGAACACTGAAGCTTTCTTT,CASSLLLNTEAFF
TRBJ1-1,.,TRBV5-1,.,TGCGCCAGCAGCTTACAGGGTACGGCTGAAGCTTTCTTT,CASSLQGTAEAFF
TRBJ1-2,.,TRBV7-9,.,TGTGCCAGCGTCATAAACCCGGCGGGGCATGGCTACACCTTC,CASVINPAGHGYTF
TRBJ1-5,.,TRBV19,.,TGTGCCAGTCGATGGAGACAGAGGAATCAGCCCCAGCATTTT,CASRWRQRNQPQHF
TRBJ2-1,once,TRBV19,TRBD2,TGTGCCAGTAGTCCCCACAGCGGGGGATTCAATGAGCAGTTCTTC,CASSPHSGGFNEQFF
TRBJ2-4,.,TRBV30,.,TGTGCCTGGAAGTCGGGGATCAGCATTCAGTACTTC,CAWKSGISIQYF
TRBJ2-3,.,TRBV4-1,.,TGCGCCAGCAGCCCTCCTCTGAGAAACACAGATACGCAGTATTTT,CASSPPLRNTDTQYF
TRBJ2-7,.,TRBV27,.,TGTGCCAGCAGGCCTGAGGCTACCCCCTCCTACGAGCAGTACTTC,CASRPEATPSYEQYF
TRBJ2-5,.,TRBV5-6,.,TGTGCCAGCAGCTTGACTAGAGGCCCAGAGACCCAGTACTTC,CASSLTRGPETQYF